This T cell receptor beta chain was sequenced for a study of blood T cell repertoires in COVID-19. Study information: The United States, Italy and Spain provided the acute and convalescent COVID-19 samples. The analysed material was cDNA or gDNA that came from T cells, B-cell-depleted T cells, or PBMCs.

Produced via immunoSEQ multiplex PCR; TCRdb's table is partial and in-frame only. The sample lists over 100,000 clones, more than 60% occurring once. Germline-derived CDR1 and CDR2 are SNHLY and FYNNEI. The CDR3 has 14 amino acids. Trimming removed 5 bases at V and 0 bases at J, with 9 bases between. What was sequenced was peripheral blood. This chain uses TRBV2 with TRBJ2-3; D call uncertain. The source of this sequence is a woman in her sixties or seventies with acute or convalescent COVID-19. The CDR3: CASSSQASTDTQYF. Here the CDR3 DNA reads TGTGCCAGCAGTTCGCAGGCTAGCACAGATACGCAGTATTTT.